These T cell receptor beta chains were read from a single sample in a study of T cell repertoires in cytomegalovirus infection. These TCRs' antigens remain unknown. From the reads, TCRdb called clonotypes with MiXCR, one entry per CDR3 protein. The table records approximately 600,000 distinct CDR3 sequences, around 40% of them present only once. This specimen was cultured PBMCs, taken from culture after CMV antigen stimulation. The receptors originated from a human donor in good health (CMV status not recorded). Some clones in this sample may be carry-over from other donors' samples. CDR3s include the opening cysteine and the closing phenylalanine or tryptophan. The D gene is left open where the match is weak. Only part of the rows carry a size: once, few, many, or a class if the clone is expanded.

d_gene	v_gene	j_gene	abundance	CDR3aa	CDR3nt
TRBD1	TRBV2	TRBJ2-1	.	CASINRGYNEQFF	TGTGCCAGCATCAACAGGGGCTACAATGAGCAGTTCTTC
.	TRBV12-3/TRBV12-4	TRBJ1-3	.	CASRPPRLSSGNTIYF	TGTGCCAGCAGACCCCCTAGGCTTAGCTCTGGAAACACCATATATTTT
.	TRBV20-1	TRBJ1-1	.	CSARGSGTGPLGSEAFF	TGCAGTGCTAGAGGCTCGGGCACGGGGCCGCTTGGGAGTGAAGCTTTCTTT
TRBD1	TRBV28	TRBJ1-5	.	CASSGGGGQGGNQPQHF	TGTGCCAGCAGCGGGGGGGGGGGACAGGGAGGCAATCAGCCCCAGCATTTT
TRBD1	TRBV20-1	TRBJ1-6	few	CSAGSRQGRRTLHF	TGCAGTGCTGGGAGTAGACAGGGTCGTCGGACCCTCCACTTT
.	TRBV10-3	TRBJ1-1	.	CAISVRTAANTEAFF	TGTGCCATCAGTGTCAGGACAGCGGCGAACACTGAAGCTTTCTTT
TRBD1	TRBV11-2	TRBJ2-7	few	CASSPGTADYEQYF	TGTGCCAGCAGCCCCGGGACAGCCGATTACGAGCAGTACTTC
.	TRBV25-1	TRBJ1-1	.	CASSESGTQEAFF	TGTGCCAGCAGTGAATCCGGGACTCAGGAAGCTTTCTTT
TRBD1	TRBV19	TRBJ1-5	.	CAIQGSLNQPQHF	TGTGCCATACAGGGGTCCCTGAATCAGCCCCAGCATTTT
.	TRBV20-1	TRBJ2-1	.	CSARPGGGGYNEQFF	TGCAGTGCTAGACCAGGAGGGGGCGGCTACAATGAGCAGTTCTTC
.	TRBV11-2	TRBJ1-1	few	CASSRLVGAGQAFF	TGTGCCAGCAGCCGCCTCGTGGGCGCAGGTCAAGCTTTCTTT
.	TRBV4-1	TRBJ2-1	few	CASSPGVGVGAYEQFF	TGCGCCAGCAGCCCAGGGGTCGGGGTCGGGGCATACGAGCAGTTCTTC
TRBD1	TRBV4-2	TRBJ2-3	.	CASSQDIAGTGVFVTDTQYF	TGTGCCAGCAGCCAAGATATAGCCGGGACAGGGGTCTTTGTCACAGATACGCAGTATTTT
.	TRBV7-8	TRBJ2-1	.	CASSLGHLARRAHNEQFF	TGTGCCAGCAGCTTAGGCCATCTAGCGAGGAGGGCCCACAATGAGCAGTTCTTC
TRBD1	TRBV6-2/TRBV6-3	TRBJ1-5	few	CASSSGTGWRNQPQHF	TGTGCCAGCAGTTCCGGGACAGGGTGGCGCAATCAGCCCCAGCATTTT
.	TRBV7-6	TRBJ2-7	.	CASSHAQGPSSYEQYF	TGTGCCAGCAGCCATGCCCAGGGCCCCTCATCCTACGAGCAGTACTTC
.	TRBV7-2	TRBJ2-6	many	CASSLVGLPGANVLTF	TGTGCCAGCAGCTTAGTTGGGCTCCCTGGGGCCAACGTCCTGACTTTC
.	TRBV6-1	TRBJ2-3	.	CASSNGWVWGMSRGPDTQYF	TGTGCCAGCAGTAACGGGTGGGTCTGGGGAATGAGTCGGGGACCAGATACGCAGTATTTT
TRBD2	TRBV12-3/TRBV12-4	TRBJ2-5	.	CASSPDSGREETQYF	TGTGCCAGCAGTCCTGATAGCGGGAGGGAAGAGACCCAGTACTTC
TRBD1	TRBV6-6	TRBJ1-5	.	CATTGQGVGQPQHF	TGTGCCACCACAGGTCAGGGGGTCGGCCAGCCCCAGCATTTT
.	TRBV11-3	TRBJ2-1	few	CASSHGDPENEQFF	TGTGCCAGCAGCCACGGGGACCCCGAGAATGAGCAGTTCTTC
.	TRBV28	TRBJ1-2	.	CASAPELFDGYTF	TGTGCCAGTGCACCCGAACTTTTCGATGGCTACACCTTC
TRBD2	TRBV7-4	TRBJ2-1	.	CASSLAGGRDYNEQFF	TGTGCCAGCAGCTTAGCGGGCGGGAGGGACTACAATGAGCAGTTCTTC
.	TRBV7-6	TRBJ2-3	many	CASSSNRDFNTDTQYF	TGTGCCAGCAGCTCGAACAGGGATTTTAACACAGATACGCAGTATTTT
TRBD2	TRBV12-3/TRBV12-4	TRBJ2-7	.	CASSFASGRAYEQYF	TGTGCCAGCAGTTTTGCGAGCGGGAGGGCCTACGAGCAGTACTTC
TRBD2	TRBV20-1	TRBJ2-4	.	CSAGTRWGGNIQYF	TGCAGTGCGGGGACTAGGTGGGGTGGGAACATTCAGTACTTC
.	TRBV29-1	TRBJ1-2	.	CSVDQGSYGYTF	TGCAGCGTTGATCAGGGGAGCTATGGCTACACCTTC
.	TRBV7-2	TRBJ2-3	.	CASTTVALSIDTQYF	TGTGCCAGCACCACAGTAGCCCTAAGCATAGATACGCAGTATTTT
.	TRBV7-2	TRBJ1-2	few	CASSRSQGDDGYTF	TGTGCCAGCAGCCGATCACAGGGAGACGATGGCTACACCTTC
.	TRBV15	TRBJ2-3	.	CATSRDRGYHTQYF	TGTGCCACCAGCAGAGACCGCGGATACCATACGCAGTATTTT
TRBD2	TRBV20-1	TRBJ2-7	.	CSVRTSFGEQYF	TGCAGTGTTCGGACTAGCTTTGGCGAGCAGTACTTC
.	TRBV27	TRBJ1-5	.	CASRLAGINQPQHF	TGTGCCAGCAGACTCGCGGGCATCAATCAGCCCCAGCATTTT
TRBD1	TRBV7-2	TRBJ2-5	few	CASSLIPRGRETQYF	TGTGCCAGCAGCTTAATCCCCAGGGGGCGGGAGACCCAGTACTTC
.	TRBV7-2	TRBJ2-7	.	CASSLVWSTYEQYF	TGTGCCAGCAGCTTAGTTTGGAGTACGTACGAGCAGTACTTC
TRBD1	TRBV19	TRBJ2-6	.	CASSALRDRAVSGANVLTF	TGTGCCAGTAGTGCCCTTCGGGACAGGGCCGTCTCTGGGGCCAACGTCCTGACTTTC
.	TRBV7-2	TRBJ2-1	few	CASSRTREGANEQFF	TGTGCCAGCAGCCGGACCCGAGAAGGGGCCAATGAGCAGTTCTTC
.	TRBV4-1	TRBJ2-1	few	CASSQVTGSSYNEQFF	TGCGCCAGCAGCCAAGTTACAGGTAGCTCCTACAATGAGCAGTTCTTC
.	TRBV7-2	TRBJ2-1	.	CASRVRPGSSYNEQFF	TGTGCCAGCAGAGTAAGACCCGGAAGCTCCTACAATGAGCAGTTCTTC
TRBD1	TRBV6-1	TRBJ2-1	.	CASSEGTGAYNEQFF	TGTGCCAGCAGTGAAGGGACAGGGGCGTACAATGAGCAGTTCTTC
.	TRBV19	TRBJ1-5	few	CASSIVGDTQPQHF	TGTGCCAGTAGTATCGTCGGGGATACTCAGCCCCAGCATTTT
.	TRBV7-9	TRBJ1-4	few	CASSLGSAASLLPEKLFF	TGTGCCAGCAGCTTAGGGTCCGCCGCGTCTCTCTTACCTGAAAAACTGTTTTTT
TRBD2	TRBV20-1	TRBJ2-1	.	CSARRRLATNEQFF	TGCAGTGCTAGACGGCGACTAGCTACCAATGAGCAGTTCTTC
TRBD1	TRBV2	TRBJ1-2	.	CASDREGYGYTF	TGTGCCAGCGACAGGGAGGGCTATGGCTACACCTTC
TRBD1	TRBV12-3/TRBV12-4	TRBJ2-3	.	CASSANPGTGDLDTQYF	TGTGCCAGCAGTGCCAACCCCGGGACAGGGGACTTGGATACGCAGTATTTT
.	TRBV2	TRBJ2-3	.	CASNGQTPDTQYF	TGTGCCAGCAACGGACAGACGCCGGATACGCAGTATTTT
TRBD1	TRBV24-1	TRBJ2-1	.	CATSDFGQESSYNEQFF	TGTGCCACCAGTGATTTTGGACAGGAGAGCTCCTACAATGAGCAGTTCTTC
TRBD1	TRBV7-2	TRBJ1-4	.	CASSVGGRSNEKLFF	TGTGCCAGCAGCGTAGGGGGCAGGAGTAATGAAAAACTGTTTTTT
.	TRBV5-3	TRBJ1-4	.	CARTLGGANEKLFF	TGTGCCAGAACGTTGGGGGGAGCTAATGAAAAACTGTTTTTT
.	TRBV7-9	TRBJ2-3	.	CASSQARGAEYTQYF	TGTGCCAGCAGCCAGGCACGGGGGGCGGAATATACGCAGTATTTT
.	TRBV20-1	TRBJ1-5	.	CSARGNGMPQHF	TGCAGTGCTAGGGGCAACGGGATGCCCCAGCATTTT
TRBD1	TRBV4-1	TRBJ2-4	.	CASSQGPQTGLAKNIQYF	TGCGCCAGCAGCCAAGGGCCCCAGACAGGGCTGGCCAAAAACATTCAGTACTTC
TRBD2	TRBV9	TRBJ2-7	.	CASSVEPGGRDEQYF	TGTGCCAGCAGCGTAGAACCGGGGGGGAGGGACGAGCAGTACTTC
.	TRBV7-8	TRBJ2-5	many	CASSLAPSRETQYF	TGTGCCAGCAGCTTAGCGCCTAGTCGCGAGACCCAGTACTTC
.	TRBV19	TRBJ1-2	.	CASRNTEGYGYTF	TGTGCCAGTAGGAACACGGAGGGTTATGGCTACACCTTC
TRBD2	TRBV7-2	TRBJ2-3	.	CASRDVAGGSPDTQYF	TGTGCCAGCAGAGACGTGGCGGGAGGCAGTCCAGATACGCAGTATTTT